The clone carrying this T cell receptor (beta chain) was seen only once. Its antigen remains unidentified. Measured with immunoSEQ multiplex PCR; TCRdb has only the in-frame clones, and not every one. The data hold 95,000 to 120,000 clones, with 75% to 90% observed a single time. Trimming left V 7 bases short and J 3 bases short, with 13 bases between. This CDR3 is 13 amino acids long. CDR1 is MNHEY and CDR2 is SVGAGI in the germline V gene. The sample belongs to a study of a mutant IDH1 vaccine in newly diagnosed glioma. Across the whole study: At weeks 1, 3, 5, 7, 11, 15, 19 and 23, patients received a vaccination, eight in all. Earlier care involved radiotherapy, temozolomide, or both, and the majority received both.

As to time point: week 11, during vaccination. Doses consisted of 300 ug of mutant IDH1 20-mer peptide each, paired with topical imiquimod. New WHO grade 3 or 4 astrocytomas that were IDH1-mutant and ATRX-lost had been found in donors. The clonotype originates from a woman in her 50s with glioma. The V gene is TRBV6-5, the J gene TRBJ2-7, with D uncertain. Sequenced material: PBMCs, taken from a glioma patient whose treatment included an IDH1 peptide vaccine. The CDR3 region has the DNA TGTGCCAGCACCCCACTTAGACGCTACGAGCAGTACTTC. Translating gives CASTPLRRYEQYF.